This T cell receptor beta chain was sequenced for a study of shared clonotypes between healthy human individuals. Clones were sequenced by immunoSEQ multiplex PCR, and TCRdb holds only the in-frame ones, with some missing. This table has approximately 1.4 million clones, 98% appearing once. Concerning this clone itself: What it recognizes is unknown.

General study findings and limits: Generally, estimated richness proved larger in naive subsets than it did in memory subsets. The sampled material consisted only of blood, and tissue repertoires are likely to differ.

This receptor was obtained from a man aged 25-45 years in good health. Input material: naive CD4+ T cells sorted from blood. The subset denotes: CD45RA+ positively selected.

The CDR3 spells CASNDFNTGELFF. CDR3 nucleotide sequence: TGTGCCAGCAATGATTTCAACACCGGGGAGCTGTTTTTT. The rearrangement links TRBV28 to TRBJ2-2; D is ambiguous. The CDR3 length is 13 residues. The V and J ends lost 7 bases and 2 bases respectively, with 8 bases between them. CDR1 is MDHEN, CDR2 SYDVKM, per germline. Looking up the rest from reference TRBV28 and TRBJ2-2 gives the full variable domain: DVKVTQSSRYLVKRTGEKVFLECVQDMDHENMFWYRQDPGLGLRLIYFSYDVKMKEKGDIPEGYSVSREKKERFSLILESASTNQTSMYLCASNDFNTGELFFGEGSRLTVL.